The 23 T cell receptor beta chains given below trace back to one sample, sequenced in a study of blood T cell repertoires in COVID-19. Libraries were prepared by immunoSEQ multiplex PCR; TCRdb keeps only in-frame clonotypes and omits some of them. The sample carries around 150,000 clones, about 87% recorded once. The specimen sequenced was peripheral blood. The receptors were sampled from a human donor with COVID-19, enrolled during active disease. The donor label of this sample is uncertain.

J is TRBJ1-3 and V is TRBV11-2; D is uncertain. Germline V lookup: CDR1 SGHAT, CDR2 FQNNGV. V was clipped by 4 bases and J by 0 bases, with 10 bases between them. The CDR3 is 15 residues long. The CDR3 sequence: CASSSHSDSGNTIYF. The CDR3 DNA reads as TGTGCCAGCAGCTCCCACAGTGACTCTGGAAACACCATATATTTT. Using reference TRBV11-2 and TRBJ1-3 for the parts outside the CDR3, the full variable domain is EAGVAQSPRYKIIEKRQSVAFWCNPISGHATLYWYQQILGQGPKLLIQFQNNGVVDDSQLPKDRFSAERLKGVDSTLKIQPAKLEDSAVYLCASSSHSDSGNTIYFGEGSWLTVV.

The chain carries TRBV10-3 and TRBJ1-1, with 8 bases lining up with TRBD1. This CDR3 region has 15 residues. After removal of 5 bases from V and 4 bases from J, the junction contained 9 bases not matched to a gene. In germline, CDR1 is ENHRY, CDR2 SYGVKD. The chain's CDR3 is CAISTVGQGRTEAFF. CDR3 DNA sequence: TGTGCCATCAGTACAGTCGGACAGGGCCGCACTGAAGCTTTCTTT.

The rearrangement uses TRBV6-1 and TRBJ1-2; TRBD1 matches at 8 bases. CDR1 and CDR2 (germline): MNHNS, SASEGT. Unmatched junction bases numbered 6, after V lost 2 bases and J lost 4 bases. The CDR3 length is 15 residues. The CDR3 here is CASSEMDRVLYGYTF. DNA for the CDR3: TGTGCCAGCAGTGAAATGGACAGGGTTCTCTATGGCTACACCTTC.

The chain recombines TRBV9 with TRBJ1-4; D remains ambiguous. Germline V gene data show CDR1 as SGDLS and CDR2 as YYNGEE. The CDR3 contains 15 residues. Trimming cost V 3 bases and J 2 bases, with 11 bases left between them. The CDR3 protein is CASSEEGRTNEKLFF. The CDR3 DNA sequence: TGTGCCAGCAGCGAGGAGGGAAGGACTAATGAAAAACTGTTTTTT.

The chain employs TRBV12-5 and TRBJ1-5, with a possible D match to TRBD1 (6 bases). Germline V gives CDR1 LGHNT, CDR2 FRNRAP. The CDR3 covers 14 residues. V was shortened by 6 bases and J by 1 base, with 10 bases between the two germline ends. For the CDR3, the DNA is TGTGCTAGTGGCGAAGACAGGAGCAATCAGCCCCAGCATTTT. The encoded protein is CASGEDRSNQPQHF.

V gene TRBV12-5 combines with J gene TRBJ2-2; 10 bases align to TRBD1. Germline V lookup: CDR1 LGHNT, CDR2 FRNRAP. This CDR3 comprises 20 residues. J gave up 0 bases and V 3 bases, and 13 bases lay outside the gene matches. The CDR3 spells CASGFLGSGTGDSNTGELFF. The CDR3 nucleotides read TGTGCTAGTGGTTTCCTGGGTAGTGGGACAGGGGATTCGAACACCGGGGAGCTGTTTTTT.

The gene calls are TRBV6-5 and TRBJ2-7, with a possible D match to TRBD2 (6 bases). The V end lost 0 bases, the J end lost 9 bases, and 15 bases lay between the germline ends. CDR3 length equals 14 residues. CDR1 is MNHEY, CDR2 SVGAGI, per germline. CDR3 DNA sequence: TGTGCCAGCAGTTACTCGGGAGGCCTGGGGGTGCAGTACTTC. Encoded protein: CASSYSGGLGVQYF.

This clone was detected once. The chain combines TRBV4-2 with TRBJ2-7; D may be TRBD1 (6 bases). V was cut by 0 bases and J by 1 base, with 13 bases left in between. Per germline, CDR1 LGHNA and CDR2 YNFKEQ. CDR3 length: 16 residues. The CDR3 here is CASSQDSRGRSYEQYF. CDR3 nucleotide sequence: TGTGCCAGCAGCCAAGATTCCAGGGGCAGATCCTACGAGCAGTACTTC.

J is TRBJ2-7 and V is TRBV2, with 8 bases fitting TRBD2. The CDR3 has 12 amino acids. V shed 7 bases and J 9 bases; nucleotides not matched to a gene: 8. Germline CDR1 is SNHLY and CDR2 is FYNNEI. The CDR3 bases are TGTGCCAGCACGGCCTGGGCGGGGGGGCAGTACTTC. Protein: CASTAWAGGQYF.

This sequence joins TRBV5-1 and TRBJ1-2; 7 bases map to TRBD1. Per germline, CDR1 SGHRS and CDR2 YFSETQ. J gave up 6 bases and V 2 bases, and 7 bases lay outside the gene matches. The CDR3 loop spans 14 amino acids. DNA of the CDR3: TGCGCCAGCAGCTTAGGGGGCCTAACAGATGGCTACACCTTC. The encoded protein is CASSLGGLTDGYTF.

The chain's CDR3 is CASSLVTSYEQYF. The CDR3 coding sequence is TGTGCCAGCAGCTTGGTAACATCCTACGAGCAGTACTTC. The chain links TRBV5-5 to TRBJ2-7; no firm D call. Germline V gene lookup returns CDR1 SGHKS and CDR2 YYEKEE (reference sequence). This CDR3 is built from 13 residues. Between the trimmed V and J ends, which lost 0 bases and 1 base, there was a span of 5 bases.

The rearrangement uses TRBV29-1 and TRBJ2-7; 9 bases are shared with TRBD1. J gave up 6 bases and V 2 bases, and 8 bases lay outside the gene matches. CDR1 and CDR2 from the germline V gene are SQVTM and ANQGSEA. The CDR3 length is 14 residues. As DNA, the CDR3 is TGCAGCGTTGAAAGAGGACAGGGGATCGGCGAGCAGTACTTC. Its protein product is CSVERGQGIGEQYF.

The chain combines TRBV5-1 with TRBJ2-5; 7 bases map to TRBD1. CDR3 length: 16 amino acids. After removal of 4 bases from V and 4 bases from J, the junction contained 13 bases not matched to a gene. Per germline, CDR1 SGHRS and CDR2 YFSETQ. The CDR3 sequence is CASSEGPGQSSETQYF. In DNA form, the CDR3 reads TGCGCCAGCAGCGAAGGACCGGGACAGTCCTCAGAGACCCAGTACTTC.

This chain connects TRBV9 to TRBJ1-4; D is possibly TRBD1 (6 bases). The CDR3 runs 15 residues. The germline V gene has CDR1 SGDLS and CDR2 YYNGEE. Trimming shortened V by 4 bases and J by 6 bases, and 16 bases separated the two germline ends. DNA of the CDR3: TGTGCCAGCAGCACAGGGTGGGGGCAGGATGAAAAACTGTTTTTT. It translates to CASSTGWGQDEKLFF.

The V call is TRBV5-4, the J call TRBJ2-1; 11 bases align to TRBD2. The CDR3 is 15 residues long. The germline V gene encodes CDR1 SGHNT and CDR2 YYREEE (reference sequence). Losses at the gene ends were 0 bases for V and 4 bases for J; bases not matched to a gene: 0. This chain's CDR3 is CASSLASGGYNEQFF. The CDR3 DNA follows: TGTGCCAGCAGCTTGGCTAGCGGGGGGTACAATGAGCAGTTCTTC.

V usage is TRBV10-1 and J usage is TRBJ1-3; D is ambiguous. Germline V gene lookup returns CDR1 WNHNN and CDR2 SYGVQD (reference sequence). This CDR3 comprises 15 residues. V dropped 5 bases and J dropped 0 bases, with 11 bases sitting between them. This chain's CDR3 is CASSTGSISGNTIYF. As DNA, the CDR3 is TGCGCCAGCAGTACCGGGTCAATCTCTGGAAACACCATATATTTT.

This clone was picked up a small number of times. The chain combines TRBV29-1 with TRBJ2-5; 7 nucleotides align to TRBD1. From germline, CDR1 is SQVTM and CDR2 ANQGSEA. Trimming cost V 5 bases and J 1 base; bases outside gene matches: 4. The CDR3 is 13 residues long. Here the CDR3 reads CSVRTGPQETQYF. CDR3 DNA: TGCAGCGTTCGGACAGGACCCCAAGAGACCCAGTACTTC.

This chain links TRBV5-8 with TRBJ1-3, with a possible D match to TRBD1 (5 bases). This CDR3 contains 15 residues. Germline CDR1 SGHTS, CDR2 YDEGEE. The V end lost 0 bases, the J end lost 7 bases, and 14 bases lay between the germline ends. The CDR3 DNA sequence: TGTGCCAGCAGCTTGGGGGCACTTTCAGGGAACACCATATATTTT. Amino acid sequence: CASSLGALSGNTIYF.

The J gene is TRBJ1-1, the V gene TRBV3-1 (or the pseudogene TRBV3-2); 11 bases fit TRBD1. This CDR3 region has 14 residues. Germline V gene data show CDR1 as LGHDT and CDR2 as YNNKEL (reference sequence). V trimming: 6 bases; J trimming: 4 bases; junction bases outside the gene matches: 4. The DNA of the CDR3 is TGTGCCAGCAGTTGGGGACAGGGGGGCACTGAAGCTTTCTTT. It encodes CASSWGQGGTEAFF.

The chain uses TRBV11-2 and TRBJ1-1, with 8 bases that match TRBD1. This CDR3 has 15 amino acids. Germline V gene data show CDR1 as SGHAT and CDR2 as FQNNGV. V dropped 0 bases and J dropped 8; count of bases not matched to a gene: 8. The CDR3 coding sequence is TGTGCCAGCAGCTTAGATTGGTCAGGGGGCACCGAAGCTTTCTTT. Its protein is CASSLDWSGGTEAFF.

This chain uses TRBV10-3 with TRBJ1-6; D perhaps matches TRBD1 (5 bases). Per the germline V gene, CDR1 is ENHRY and CDR2 is SYGVKD. V was trimmed by 0 bases and J by 3 bases, leaving 9 bases between them. CDR3 length: 16 residues. The CDR3 DNA reads as TGTGCCATCAGTGAGTCGGGGGGACTCTATAATTCACCCCTCCACTTT. Translation: CAISESGGLYNSPLHF.

CDR3 protein: CASSSPLTGGEQYF. The DNA for the CDR3 is TGTGCCAGCAGCAGCCCCCTGACAGGTGGCGAGCAGTACTTC. V and J are TRBV3-1 (or the pseudogene TRBV3-2) and TRBJ2-7; D is possibly TRBD1 (6 bases). Germline loops: CDR1 LGHDT, CDR2 YNNKEL (reference sequence). The V end lost 5 bases, the J end lost 6 bases, and 17 bases lay between the germline ends. The CDR3 length is 14 residues.

As concerns this clone: At one of its ends the junction is not consistent with the germline gene, which may arise from a read error. The chain recombines TRBV15 with TRBJ2-1, with 9 bases that match TRBD2. Looked up from germline, CDR1 is LNHNV and CDR2 is YYDKDF (reference sequence). This CDR3 has 17 amino acids. CDR3 amino acids: CATRSTDLAGAYNEQFF. In nucleotides, the CDR3 is TGTGCCACCCGCAGTACCGATTTAGCGGGAGCCTACAATGAGCAGTTCTTC.